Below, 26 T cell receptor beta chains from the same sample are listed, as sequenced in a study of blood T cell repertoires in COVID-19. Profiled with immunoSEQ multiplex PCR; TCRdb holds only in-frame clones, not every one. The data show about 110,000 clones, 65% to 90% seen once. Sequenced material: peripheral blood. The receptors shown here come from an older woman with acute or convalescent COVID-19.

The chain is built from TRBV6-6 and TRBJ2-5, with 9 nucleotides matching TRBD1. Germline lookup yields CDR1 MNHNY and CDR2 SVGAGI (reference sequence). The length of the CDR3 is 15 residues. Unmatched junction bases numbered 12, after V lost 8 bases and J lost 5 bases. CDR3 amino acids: CASSRPDRGGETQYF. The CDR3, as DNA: TGTGCCAGCTCACGTCCGGACAGGGGAGGGGAGACCCAGTACTTC.

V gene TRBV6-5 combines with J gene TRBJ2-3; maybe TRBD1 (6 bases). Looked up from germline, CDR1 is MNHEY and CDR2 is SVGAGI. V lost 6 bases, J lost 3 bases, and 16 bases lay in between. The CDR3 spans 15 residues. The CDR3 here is CASSSQGEITDTQYF. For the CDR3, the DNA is TGTGCCAGCAGCTCACAGGGAGAAATAACAGATACGCAGTATTTT.

CDR3 protein: CASIRMGEREETQYF. CDR3 nucleotide sequence: TGTGCCAGCATTAGAATGGGGGAGCGGGAAGAGACCCAGTACTTC. V is TRBV5-6 and J is TRBJ2-5; D is perhaps TRBD2 (6 bases). The CDR3 runs 15 residues. The V gene lost 6 bases and the J gene lost 3 bases, with 18 bases spanning the gap. CDR1 is SGHDT, CDR2 YYEEEE, per germline.

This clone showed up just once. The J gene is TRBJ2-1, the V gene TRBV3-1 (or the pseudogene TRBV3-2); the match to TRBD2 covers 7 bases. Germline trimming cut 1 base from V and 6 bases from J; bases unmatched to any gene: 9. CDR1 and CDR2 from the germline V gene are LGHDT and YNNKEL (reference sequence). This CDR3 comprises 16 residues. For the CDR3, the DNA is TGTGCCAGCAGCCAAGTCACTAGCGTATATAGCAATGAGCAGTTCTTC. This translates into CASSQVTSVYSNEQFF.

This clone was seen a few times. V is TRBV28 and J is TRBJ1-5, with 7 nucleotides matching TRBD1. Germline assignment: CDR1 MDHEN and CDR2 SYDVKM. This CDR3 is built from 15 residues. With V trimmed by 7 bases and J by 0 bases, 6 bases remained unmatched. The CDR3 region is CASKGGYYSNQPQHF. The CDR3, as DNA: TGTGCCAGCAAAGGGGGCTATTATAGCAATCAGCCCCAGCATTTT.

The CDR3 loop reads CASSFRQGSYSNQPQHF. CDR3 sequence (DNA): TGTGCCAGCAGTTTTCGGCAGGGGTCATATAGCAATCAGCCCCAGCATTTT. This chain uses TRBV28 with TRBJ1-5; TRBD1 is a possible D gene (6 bases). There are 17 residues in the CDR3. The germline CDR1 and CDR2 sequences are MDHEN and SYDVKM. Trimming took 3 bases from V and 0 from J, leaving 15 bases between them.

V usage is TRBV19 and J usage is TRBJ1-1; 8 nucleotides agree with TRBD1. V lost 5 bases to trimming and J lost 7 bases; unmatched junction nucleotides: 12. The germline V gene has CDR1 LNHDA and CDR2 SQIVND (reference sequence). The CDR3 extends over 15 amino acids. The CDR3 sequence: CASSFSPTGADEAFF. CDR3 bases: TGTGCCAGTAGTTTTTCCCCGACAGGGGCGGATGAAGCTTTCTTT.

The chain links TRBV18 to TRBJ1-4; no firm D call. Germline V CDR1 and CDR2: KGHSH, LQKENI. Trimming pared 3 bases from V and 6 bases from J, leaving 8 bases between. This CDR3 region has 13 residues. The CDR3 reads CASSPLRDEKLFF. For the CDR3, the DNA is TGTGCCAGCTCACCGTTGCGGGATGAAAAACTGTTTTTT.

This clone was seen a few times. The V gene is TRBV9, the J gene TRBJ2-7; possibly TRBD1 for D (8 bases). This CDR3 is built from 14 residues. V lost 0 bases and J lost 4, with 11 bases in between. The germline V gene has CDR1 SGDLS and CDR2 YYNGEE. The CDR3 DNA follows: TGTGCCAGCAGCGTAGAACAGGGGGGGTACGAGCAGTACTTC. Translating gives CASSVEQGGYEQYF.

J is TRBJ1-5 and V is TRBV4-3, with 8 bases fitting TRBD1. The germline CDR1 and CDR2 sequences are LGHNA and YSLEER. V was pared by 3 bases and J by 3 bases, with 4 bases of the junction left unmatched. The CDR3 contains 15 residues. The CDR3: CASSQDRADNQPQHF. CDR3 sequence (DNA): TGCGCCAGCAGCCAGGACAGGGCAGACAATCAGCCCCAGCATTTT.

Here the CDR3 DNA reads TGCGCCAGCAGCTTATCTATCCCCGGGGACAGCTTCCCCTCTGGGGCCAACGTCCTGACTTTC. Protein: CASSLSIPGDSFPSGANVLTF. The V and J genes are TRBV5-1 and TRBJ2-6, with TRBD1 matching 7 bases. The CDR3 consists of 21 residues. Unmatched junction bases numbered 17, after V lost 2 bases and J lost 0 bases. Looked up from germline, CDR1 is SGHRS and CDR2 is YFSETQ.

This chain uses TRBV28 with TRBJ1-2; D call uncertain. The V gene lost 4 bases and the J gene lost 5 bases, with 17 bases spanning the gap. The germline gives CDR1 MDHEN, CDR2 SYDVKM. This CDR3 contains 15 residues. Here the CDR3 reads CASSSTRRNVYGYTF. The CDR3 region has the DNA TGTGCCAGCAGTTCGACACGCAGGAATGTTTATGGCTACACCTTC.

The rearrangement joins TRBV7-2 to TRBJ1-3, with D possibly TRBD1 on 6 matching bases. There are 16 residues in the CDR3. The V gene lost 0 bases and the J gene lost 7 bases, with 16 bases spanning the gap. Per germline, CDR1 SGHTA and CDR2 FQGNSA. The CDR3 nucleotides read TGTGCCAGCAGCTTAGCGTGGCAGGGGTTAGCGAACACCATATATTTT. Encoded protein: CASSLAWQGLANTIYF.

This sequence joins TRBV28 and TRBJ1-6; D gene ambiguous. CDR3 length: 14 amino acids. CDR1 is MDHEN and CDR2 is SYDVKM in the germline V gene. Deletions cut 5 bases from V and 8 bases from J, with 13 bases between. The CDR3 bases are TGTGCCAGCAGTCTAGAGATGGATTATTCACCCCTCCACTTT. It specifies CASSLEMDYSPLHF.

CDR3 in DNA: TGTGCCAGCAGTTACATACGTGGCCCGGAGGGGACCCAGTACTTC. Translated: CASSYIRGPEGTQYF. The V call is TRBV6-5, the J call TRBJ2-5, with D possibly matching TRBD2 (6 bases). V gave up 2 bases and J gave up 7 bases, with 17 bases separating them. This CDR3 spans 15 amino acids. Per germline, CDR1 MNHEY and CDR2 SVGAGI.

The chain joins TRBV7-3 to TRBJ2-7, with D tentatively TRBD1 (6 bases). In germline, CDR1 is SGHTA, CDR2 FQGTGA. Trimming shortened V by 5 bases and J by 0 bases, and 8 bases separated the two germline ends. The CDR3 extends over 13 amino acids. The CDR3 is CASSLGHSYEQYF. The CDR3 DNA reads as TGTGCCAGCAGCCTGGGACACTCCTACGAGCAGTACTTC.

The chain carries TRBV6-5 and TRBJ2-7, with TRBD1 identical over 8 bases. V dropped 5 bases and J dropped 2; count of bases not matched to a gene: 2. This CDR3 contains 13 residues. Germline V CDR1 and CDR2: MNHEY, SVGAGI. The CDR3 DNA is TGTGCCAGCAGTCGGGACAGGACCTACGAGCAGTACTTC. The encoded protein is CASSRDRTYEQYF.

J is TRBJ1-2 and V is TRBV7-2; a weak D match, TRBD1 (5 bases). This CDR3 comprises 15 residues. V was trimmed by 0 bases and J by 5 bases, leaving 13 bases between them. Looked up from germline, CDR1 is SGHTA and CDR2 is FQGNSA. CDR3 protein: CASSLALGREYGYTF. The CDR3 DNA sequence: TGTGCCAGCAGCTTAGCGCTTGGCAGGGAATATGGCTACACCTTC. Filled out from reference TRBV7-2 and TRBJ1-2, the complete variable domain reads GAGVSQSPSNKVTEKGKDVELRCDPISGHTALYWYRQSLGQGLEFLIYFQGNSAPDKSGLPSDRFSAERTGGSVSTLTIQRTQQEDSAVYLCASSLALGREYGYTFGSGTRLTVV.

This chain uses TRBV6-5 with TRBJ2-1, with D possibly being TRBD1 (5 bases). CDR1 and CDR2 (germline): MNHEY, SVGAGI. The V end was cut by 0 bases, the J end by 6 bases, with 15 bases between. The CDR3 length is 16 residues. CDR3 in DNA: TGTGCCAGCAGTTACTCGAACCAGGGCCCGCTCAATGAGCAGTTCTTC. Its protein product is CASSYSNQGPLNEQFF.

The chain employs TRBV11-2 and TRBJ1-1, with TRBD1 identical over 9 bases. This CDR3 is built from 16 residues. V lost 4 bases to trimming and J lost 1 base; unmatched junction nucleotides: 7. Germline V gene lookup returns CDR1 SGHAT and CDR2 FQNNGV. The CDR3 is CASSSQGAGQNTEAFF. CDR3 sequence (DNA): TGTGCCAGCAGCTCACAGGGGGCCGGACAGAACACTGAAGCTTTCTTT.

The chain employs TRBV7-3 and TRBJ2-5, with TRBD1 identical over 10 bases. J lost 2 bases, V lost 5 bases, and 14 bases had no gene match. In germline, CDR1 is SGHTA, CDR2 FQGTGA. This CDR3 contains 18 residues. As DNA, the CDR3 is TGTGCCAGCAGCCCAAGACCCGACAGGGGGCGATATCAAGAGACCCAGTACTTC. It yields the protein CASSPRPDRGRYQETQYF.

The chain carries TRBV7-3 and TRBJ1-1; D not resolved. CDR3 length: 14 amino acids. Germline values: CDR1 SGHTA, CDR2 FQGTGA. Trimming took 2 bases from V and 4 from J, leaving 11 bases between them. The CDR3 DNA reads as TGTGCCAGCAGCTTAGTCGGGGATTTCACTGAAGCTTTCTTT. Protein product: CASSLVGDFTEAFF.

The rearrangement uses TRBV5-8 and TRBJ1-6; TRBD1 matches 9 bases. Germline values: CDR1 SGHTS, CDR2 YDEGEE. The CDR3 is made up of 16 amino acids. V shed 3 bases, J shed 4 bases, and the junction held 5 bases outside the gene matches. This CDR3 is CASSYNRGLYNSPLHF. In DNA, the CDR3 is TGTGCCAGCAGCTACAACAGGGGGCTGTATAATTCACCCCTCCACTTT. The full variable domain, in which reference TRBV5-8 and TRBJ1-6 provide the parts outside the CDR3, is EAGVTQSPTHLIKTRGQQATLRCSPISGHTSVYWYQQALGLGLQFLLWYDEGEERNRGNFPPRFSGRQFPNYSSELNVNALELEDSALYLCASSYNRGLYNSPLHFGNGTRLTVT.

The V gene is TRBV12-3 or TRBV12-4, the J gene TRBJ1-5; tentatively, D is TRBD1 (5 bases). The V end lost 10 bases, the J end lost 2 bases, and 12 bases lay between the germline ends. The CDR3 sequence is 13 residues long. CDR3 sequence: CATATGGNQPQHF. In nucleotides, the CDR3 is TGTGCCACAGCCACGGGGGGCAATCAGCCCCAGCATTTT.

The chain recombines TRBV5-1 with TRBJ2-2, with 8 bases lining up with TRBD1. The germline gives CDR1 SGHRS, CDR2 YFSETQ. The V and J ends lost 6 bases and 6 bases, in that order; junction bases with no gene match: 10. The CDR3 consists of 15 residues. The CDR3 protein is CASTSGTGLPGELFF. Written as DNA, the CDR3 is TGCGCCAGCACCTCCGGGACAGGACTCCCCGGGGAGCTGTTTTTT.

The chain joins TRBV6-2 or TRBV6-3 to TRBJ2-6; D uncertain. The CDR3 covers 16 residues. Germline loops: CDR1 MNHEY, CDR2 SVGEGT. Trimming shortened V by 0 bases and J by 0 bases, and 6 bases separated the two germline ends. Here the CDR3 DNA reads TGTGCCAGCAGTTACTCGGAGAACTCTGGGGCCAACGTCCTGACTTTC. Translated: CASSYSENSGANVLTF.